This T cell receptor (beta chain) emerged from a study of CD8+CD57+ T cells in acquired aplastic anemia. The CDR3 contains 13 residues. CDR1 and CDR2 (germline): SGHRS, YFSETQ. Trimming cost V 4 bases and J 6 bases, with 12 bases left between them. Genomic DNA, serving as template, underwent TCR beta VDJ and CDR3 profiling. TCRdb fed the reads into MiXCR, producing one record per CDR3 protein. Of about 140,000 distinct CDR3 sequences listed, about 40% were seen once; the top ten hold 6.5% to 10%. This clonotype came up many times. This TCR was sampled from a human donor in good health, serving as a control. V usage is TRBV5-1 and J usage is TRBJ2-3; TRBD2 might be the D (5 bases). Sequencing was performed on sorted CD4+, CD8+, or CD8+CD57+ T cells (not recorded which) from PBMCs. CDR3 amino acids: CASSRRSADTQYF. CDR3 bases: TGCGCCAGCAGCCGCCGTAGCGCTGATACGCAGTATTTT.